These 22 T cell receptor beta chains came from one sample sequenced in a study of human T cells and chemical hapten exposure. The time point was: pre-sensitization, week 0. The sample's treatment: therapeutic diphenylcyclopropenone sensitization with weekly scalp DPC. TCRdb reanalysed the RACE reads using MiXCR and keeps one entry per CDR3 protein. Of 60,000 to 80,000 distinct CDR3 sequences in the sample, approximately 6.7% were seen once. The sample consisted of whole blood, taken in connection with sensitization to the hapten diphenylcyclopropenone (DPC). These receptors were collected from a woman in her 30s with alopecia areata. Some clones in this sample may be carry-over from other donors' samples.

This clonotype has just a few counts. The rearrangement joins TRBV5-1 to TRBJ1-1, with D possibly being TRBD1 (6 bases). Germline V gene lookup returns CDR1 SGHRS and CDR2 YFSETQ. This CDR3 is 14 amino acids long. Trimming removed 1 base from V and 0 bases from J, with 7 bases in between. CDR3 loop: CASSLTGMNTEAFF. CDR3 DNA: TGCGCCAGCAGCTTGACAGGGATGAACACTGAAGCTTTCTTT.

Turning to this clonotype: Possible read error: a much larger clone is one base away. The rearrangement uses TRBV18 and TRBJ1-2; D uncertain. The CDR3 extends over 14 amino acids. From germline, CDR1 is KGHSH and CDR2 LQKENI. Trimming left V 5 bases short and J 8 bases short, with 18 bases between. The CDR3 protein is CASSATGLQEGYTF. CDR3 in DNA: TGTGCCAGCTCAGCTACCGGGCTCCAAGAAGGCTACACCTTC. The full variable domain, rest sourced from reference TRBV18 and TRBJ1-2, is NAGVMQNPRHLVRRRGQEARLRCSPMKGHSHVYWYRQLPEEGLKFMVYLQKENIIDESGMPKERFSAEFPKEGPSILRIQQVVRGDSAAYFCASSATGLQEGYTFGSGTRLTVV.

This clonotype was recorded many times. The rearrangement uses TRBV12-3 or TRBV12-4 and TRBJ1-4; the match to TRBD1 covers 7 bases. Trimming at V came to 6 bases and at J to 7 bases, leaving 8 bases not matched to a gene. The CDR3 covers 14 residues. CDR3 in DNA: TGTGCCAGCAGCCTACACAGGGGCGGTGAAAAACTGTTTTTT. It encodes CASSLHRGGEKLFF.

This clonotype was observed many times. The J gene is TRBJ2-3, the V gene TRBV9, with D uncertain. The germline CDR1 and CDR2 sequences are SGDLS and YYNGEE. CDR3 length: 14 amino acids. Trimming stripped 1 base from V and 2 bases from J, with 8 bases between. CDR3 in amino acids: CASSVNSDTDTQYF. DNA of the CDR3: TGTGCCAGCAGCGTAAACTCTGACACAGATACGCAGTATTTT. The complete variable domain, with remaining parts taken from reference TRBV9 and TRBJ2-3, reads DSGVTQTPKHLITATGQRVTLRCSPRSGDLSVYWYQQSLDQGLQFLIQYYNGEERAKGNILERFSAQQFPDLHSELNLSSLELGDSALYFCASSVNSDTDTQYFGPGTRLTVL.

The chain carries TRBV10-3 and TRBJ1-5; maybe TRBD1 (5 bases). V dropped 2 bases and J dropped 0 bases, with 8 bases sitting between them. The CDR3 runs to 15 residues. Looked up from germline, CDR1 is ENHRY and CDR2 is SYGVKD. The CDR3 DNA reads TGTGCCATCAGTGAGCGGGACCTTAGCAATCAGCCCCAGCATTTT. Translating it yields CAISERDLSNQPQHF.

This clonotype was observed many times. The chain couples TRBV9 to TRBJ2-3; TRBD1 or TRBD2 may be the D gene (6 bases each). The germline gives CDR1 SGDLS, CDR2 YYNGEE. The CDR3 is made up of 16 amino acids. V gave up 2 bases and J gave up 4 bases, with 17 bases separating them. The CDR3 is CASSVSIGGLSDTQYF. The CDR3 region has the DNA TGTGCCAGCAGCGTTTCGATCGGGGGCCTGTCAGATACGCAGTATTTT.

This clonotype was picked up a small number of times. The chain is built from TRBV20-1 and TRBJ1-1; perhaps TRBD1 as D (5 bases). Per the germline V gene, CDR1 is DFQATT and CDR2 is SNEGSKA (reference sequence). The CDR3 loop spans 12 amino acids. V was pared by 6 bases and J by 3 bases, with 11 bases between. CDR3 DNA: TGCAGTGCGGAGGGAGGGGACACTGAAGCTTTCTTT. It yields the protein CSAEGGDTEAFF.

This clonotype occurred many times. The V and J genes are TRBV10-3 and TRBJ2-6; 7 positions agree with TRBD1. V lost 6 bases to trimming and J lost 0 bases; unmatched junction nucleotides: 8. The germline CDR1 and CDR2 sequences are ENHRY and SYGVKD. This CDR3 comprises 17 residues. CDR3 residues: CAISKTGQDSGANVLTF. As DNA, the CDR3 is TGTGCCATCAGCAAGACAGGGCAAGACTCTGGGGCCAACGTCCTGACTTTC.

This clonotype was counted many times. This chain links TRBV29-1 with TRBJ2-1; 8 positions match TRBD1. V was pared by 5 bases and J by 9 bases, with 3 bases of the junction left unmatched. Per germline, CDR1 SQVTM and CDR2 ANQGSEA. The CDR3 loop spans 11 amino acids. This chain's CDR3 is CSVRQGIEQFF. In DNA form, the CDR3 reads TGCAGCGTTAGACAGGGGATTGAGCAGTTCTTC.

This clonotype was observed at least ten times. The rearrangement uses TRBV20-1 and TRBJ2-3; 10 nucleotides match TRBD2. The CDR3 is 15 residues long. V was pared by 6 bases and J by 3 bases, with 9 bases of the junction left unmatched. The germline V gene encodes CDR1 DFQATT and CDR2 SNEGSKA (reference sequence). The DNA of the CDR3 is TGCAGTGCGAAAACACTAGCGGGGAAGACAGATACGCAGTATTTT. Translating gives CSAKTLAGKTDTQYF.

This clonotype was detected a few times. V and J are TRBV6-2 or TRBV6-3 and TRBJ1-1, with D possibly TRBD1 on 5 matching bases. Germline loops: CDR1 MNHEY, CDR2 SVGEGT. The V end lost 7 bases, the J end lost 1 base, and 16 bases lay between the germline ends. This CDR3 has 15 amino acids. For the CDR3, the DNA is TGTGCCAGCAATAGCACAGGATTAAAGAACACTGAAGCTTTCTTT. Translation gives CASNSTGLKNTEAFF.

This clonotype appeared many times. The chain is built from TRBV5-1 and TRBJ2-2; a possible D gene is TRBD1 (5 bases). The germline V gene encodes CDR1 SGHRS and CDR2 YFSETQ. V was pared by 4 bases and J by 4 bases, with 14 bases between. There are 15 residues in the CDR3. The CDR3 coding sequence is TGCGCCAGCAGCGATCAAACAGGTTCCACCGGGGAGCTGTTTTTT. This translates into CASSDQTGSTGELFF.

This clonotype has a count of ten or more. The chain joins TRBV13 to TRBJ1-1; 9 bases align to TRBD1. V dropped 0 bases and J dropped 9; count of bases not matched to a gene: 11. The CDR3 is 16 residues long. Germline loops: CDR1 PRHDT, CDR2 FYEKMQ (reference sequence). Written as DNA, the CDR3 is TGTGCCAGCAGCTTAGGCTCGGTCACACAGGGGGCCAAAGCTTTCTTT. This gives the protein CASSLGSVTQGAKAFF. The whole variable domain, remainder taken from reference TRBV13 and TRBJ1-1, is AAGVIQSPRHLIKEKRETATLKCYPIPRHDTVYWYQQGPGQDPQFLISFYEKMQSDKGSIPDRFSAQQFSDYHSELNMSSLELGDSALYFCASSLGSVTQGAKAFFGQGTRLTVV.

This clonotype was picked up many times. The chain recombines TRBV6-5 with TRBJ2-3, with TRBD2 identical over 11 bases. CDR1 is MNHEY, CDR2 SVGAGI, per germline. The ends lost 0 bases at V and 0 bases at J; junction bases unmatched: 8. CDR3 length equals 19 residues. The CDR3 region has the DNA TGTGCCAGCAGTTACTCGTCTAGCGGGGGGAGTACTAGCACAGATACGCAGTATTTT. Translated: CASSYSSSGGSTSTDTQYF.

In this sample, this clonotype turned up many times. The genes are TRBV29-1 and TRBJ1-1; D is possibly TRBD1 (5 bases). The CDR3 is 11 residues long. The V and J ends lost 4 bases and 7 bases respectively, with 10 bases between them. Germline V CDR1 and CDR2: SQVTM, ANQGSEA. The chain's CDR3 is CSVVRGSEAFF. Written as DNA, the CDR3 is TGCAGCGTTGTCCGGGGCAGTGAAGCTTTCTTT.

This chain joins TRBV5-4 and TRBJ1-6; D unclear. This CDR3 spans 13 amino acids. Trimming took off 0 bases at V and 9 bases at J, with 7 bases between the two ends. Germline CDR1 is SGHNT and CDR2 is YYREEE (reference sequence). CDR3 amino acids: CASSLVLGSPLHF. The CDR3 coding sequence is TGTGCCAGCAGCTTGGTTCTAGGTTCACCCCTCCACTTT. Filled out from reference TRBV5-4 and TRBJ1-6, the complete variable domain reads ETGVTQSPTHLIKTRGQQVTLRCSSQSGHNTVSWYQQALGQGPQFIFQYYREEENGRGNFPPRFSGLQFPNYSSELNVNALELDDSALYLCASSLVLGSPLHFGNGTRLTVT.

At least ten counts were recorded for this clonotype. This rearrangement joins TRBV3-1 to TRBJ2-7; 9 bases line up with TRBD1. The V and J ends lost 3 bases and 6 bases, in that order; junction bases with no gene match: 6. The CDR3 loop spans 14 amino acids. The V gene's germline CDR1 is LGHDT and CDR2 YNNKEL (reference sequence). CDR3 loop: CASSQGTGIREQYF. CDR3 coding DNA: TGTGCCAGCAGCCAGGGGACAGGGATTCGCGAGCAGTACTTC.

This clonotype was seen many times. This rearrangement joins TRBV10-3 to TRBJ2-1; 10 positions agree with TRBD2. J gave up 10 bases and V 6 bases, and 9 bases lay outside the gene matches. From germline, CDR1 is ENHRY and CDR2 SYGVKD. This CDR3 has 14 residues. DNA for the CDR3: TGTGCCATCAGCCGAACTAGCGGGGTAGTCGAGCAGTTCTTC. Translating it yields CAISRTSGVVEQFF.

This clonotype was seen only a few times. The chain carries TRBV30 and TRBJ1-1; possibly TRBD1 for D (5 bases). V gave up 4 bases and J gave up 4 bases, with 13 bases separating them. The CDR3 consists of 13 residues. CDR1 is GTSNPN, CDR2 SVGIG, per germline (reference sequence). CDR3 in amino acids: CAWNKGLSTEAFF. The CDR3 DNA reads TGTGCCTGGAATAAGGGACTAAGCACTGAAGCTTTCTTT.

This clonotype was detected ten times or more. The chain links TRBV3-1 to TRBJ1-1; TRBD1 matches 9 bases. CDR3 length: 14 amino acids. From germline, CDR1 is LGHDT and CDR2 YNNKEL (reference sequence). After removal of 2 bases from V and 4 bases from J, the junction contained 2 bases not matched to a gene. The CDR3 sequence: CASSQHRGLTEAFF. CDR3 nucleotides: TGTGCCAGCAGCCAACACAGGGGGCTCACTGAAGCTTTCTTT.

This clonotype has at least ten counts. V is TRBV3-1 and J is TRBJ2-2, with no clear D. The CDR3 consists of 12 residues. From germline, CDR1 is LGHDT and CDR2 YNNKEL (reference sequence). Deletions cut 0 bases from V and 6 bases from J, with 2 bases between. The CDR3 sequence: CASSQEAGELFF. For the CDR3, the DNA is TGTGCCAGCAGCCAAGAAGCCGGGGAGCTGTTTTTT.

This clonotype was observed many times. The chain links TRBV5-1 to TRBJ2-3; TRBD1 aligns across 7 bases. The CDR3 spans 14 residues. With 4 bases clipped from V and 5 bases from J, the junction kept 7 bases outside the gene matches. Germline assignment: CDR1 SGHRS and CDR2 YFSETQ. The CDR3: CASSQGQALDTQYF. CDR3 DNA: TGCGCCAGCAGCCAAGGACAGGCGTTAGATACGCAGTATTTT.